The next 27 T cell receptor beta chains were all read from a single sample in a study of blood T cell repertoires in COVID-19. The table came from immunoSEQ multiplex PCR; TCRdb's copy has only in-frame clones and leaves some out. Altogether more than 300,000 clones are present, 88% being singletons, with the ten largest covering about 1.1%. The sample comprised PBMCs or T cells enriched from blood (not recorded which). These receptor sequences come from a woman aged 18-29 years who had recovered from COVID-19.

The rearrangement links TRBV20-1 to TRBJ1-1, with D possibly matching TRBD1 (5 bases). Germline assignment: CDR1 DFQATT and CDR2 SNEGSKA (reference sequence). This CDR3 has 11 residues. Trimming removed 3 bases at V and 5 bases at J, with 7 bases between. This chain's CDR3 is CSASAGTEAFF. The CDR3 coding sequence is TGCAGTGCTAGCGCAGGGACTGAAGCTTTCTTT.

In its sample, this clone was seen once. CDR3 DNA: TGTGCCAGCTCCGTCTCGGGGGCAACTAATGAAAAACTGTTTTTT. As protein: CASSVSGATNEKLFF. The V call is TRBV6-5, the J call TRBJ1-4, with D tentatively TRBD1 (5 bases). Germline lookup yields CDR1 MNHEY and CDR2 SVGAGI. The CDR3 extends over 15 amino acids. Trimming left V 8 bases short and J 0 bases short, with 13 bases between.

In the case of this clone: At one of its ends the junction is not consistent with the germline gene, which may arise from a read error. CDR3 amino acids: CASSLHPLDEQFF. The CDR3, as DNA: TGCGCCAGCAGCCTCCACCCTCTAGACGAGCAGTTCTTC. This chain uses TRBV7-2 with TRBJ2-1; D call uncertain. The CDR3 extends over 13 amino acids. Per the germline V gene, CDR1 is SGHTA and CDR2 is FQGNSA.

The genes are TRBV5-1 and TRBJ2-5, with D perhaps matching TRBD1 (6 bases). This CDR3 has 14 amino acids. Germline loops: CDR1 SGHRS, CDR2 YFSETQ. The germline V and J ends were trimmed by 4 bases and 3 bases, with 13 bases remaining between them. The CDR3 DNA is TGCGCCAGCAGCCCGACAGGCCGAAAAGAGACCCAGTACTTC. Protein product: CASSPTGRKETQYF. The entire variable domain, with the rest obtained from reference TRBV5-1 and TRBJ2-5, is as follows: KAGVTQTPRYLIKTRGQQVTLSCSPISGHRSVSWYQQTPGQGLQFLFEYFSETQRNKGNFPGRFSGRQFSNSRSEMNVSTLELGDSALYLCASSPTGRKETQYFGPGTRLLVL.

The chain links TRBV18 to TRBJ1-1; the match to TRBD1 covers 7 bases. The ends lost 4 bases at V and 6 bases at J; junction bases unmatched: 8. Germline V lookup: CDR1 KGHSH, CDR2 LQKENI. The CDR3 is 14 amino acids. CDR3 sequence reads: CASSLQGVWAEAFF. The CDR3 DNA reads as TGTGCCAGCTCACTGCAGGGGGTATGGGCTGAAGCTTTCTTT.

The gene calls are TRBV20-1 and TRBJ2-4, with 8 positions matching TRBD2. The CDR3 extends over 10 amino acids. Germline CDR1 is DFQATT and CDR2 is SNEGSKA (reference sequence). The CDR3 loop reads CSGGEDIQYF. The CDR3 DNA follows: TGCAGCGGGGGGGAGGACATTCAGTACTTC.

This clone appeared a single time. The chain recombines TRBV27 with TRBJ1-2; a possible D gene is TRBD1 (5 bases). V was clipped by 8 bases and J by 3 bases, with 10 bases between them. Per germline, CDR1 MNHEY and CDR2 SMNVEV (reference sequence). The CDR3 runs 12 residues. DNA of the CDR3: TGTGCCAGCGGGGCCCTAGACTATGGCTACACCTTC. This encodes CASGALDYGYTF.

The chain couples TRBV6-4 to TRBJ2-2; D is possibly TRBD2 (5 bases). V was clipped by 5 bases and J by 7 bases, with 14 bases between them. Looked up from germline, CDR1 is MRHNA and CDR2 is SNTAGT. The CDR3 extends over 14 amino acids. The chain's CDR3 is CASSREGAGGELFF. The CDR3 region has the DNA TGTGCCAGCAGTCGCGAGGGCGCTGGCGGGGAGCTGTTTTTT.

This chain links TRBV7-2 with TRBJ2-5; 9 nucleotides match TRBD1. The trim removed 2 bases at V and 5 bases at J, leaving 9 bases unmatched. This CDR3 is 16 amino acids long. Germline CDR1 reads SGHTA; CDR2 reads FQGNSA. As DNA, the CDR3 is TGTGCCAGCAGCTTAAGGGGACAGGGACTTTGGGAGACCCAGTACTTC. This translates into CASSLRGQGLWETQYF.

The chain has TRBV6-1 and TRBJ1-2, with TRBD1 identical over 8 bases. This CDR3 is 15 amino acids long. Germline V CDR1 and CDR2: MNHNS, SASEGT. Trimming at V came to 2 bases and at J to 0 bases, leaving 2 bases not matched to a gene. The CDR3: CASSEQGAANYGYTF. The CDR3 DNA reads as TGTGCCAGCAGTGAACAGGGGGCGGCTAACTATGGCTACACCTTC.

This rearrangement joins TRBV29-1 to TRBJ1-4, with a possible D match to TRBD1 (6 bases). V was pared by 1 base and J by 5 bases, with 14 bases between. CDR1 and CDR2 (germline): SQVTM, ANQGSEA. The CDR3 extends over 15 amino acids. CDR3 sequence (DNA): TGCAGCGTTGAAGGGGGAGGGGGTTCGAATGAAAAACTGTTTTTT. As protein: CSVEGGGGSNEKLFF.

The chain links TRBV28 to TRBJ2-7; 8 bases match TRBD1. The J segment lost 6 bases and the V segment lost 5 bases, leaving 3 bases of the junction unmatched. Germline V CDR1 and CDR2: MDHEN, SYDVKM. This CDR3 has 12 residues. The CDR3 nucleotides are TGTGCCAGCAGTGTCACAGGGGGCGAGCAGTACTTC. Encoded protein: CASSVTGGEQYF.

V usage is TRBV10-3 and J usage is TRBJ2-3; 8 bases align to TRBD2. The trim removed 3 bases at V and 0 bases at J, leaving 5 bases unmatched. Germline lookup yields CDR1 ENHRY and CDR2 SYGVKD. The CDR3 spans 16 residues. CDR3 sequence (DNA): TGTGCCATCAGTGATGGACTAGCAACTAGCACAGATACGCAGTATTTT. Protein: CAISDGLATSTDTQYF.

This chain joins TRBV6-5 and TRBJ1-2; TRBD1 matches 9 bases. This CDR3 spans 14 amino acids. Germline CDR1 and CDR2: MNHEY and SVGAGI. V was pared by 6 bases and J by 7 bases, with 9 bases of the junction left unmatched. Here the CDR3 DNA reads TGTGCCAGCAGGGACGAACAGGGGGCGCGTGGCTACACCTTC. Residues: CASRDEQGARGYTF.

This chain joins TRBV28 and TRBJ1-1; tentative D call: TRBD1 (5 bases). V lost 2 bases, J lost 3 bases, and 10 bases lay in between. This CDR3 region has 14 residues. CDR1 and CDR2 (germline): MDHEN, SYDVKM. In DNA, the CDR3 is TGTGCCAGCAGTTTAAGGGGCTCTCACACTGAAGCTTTCTTT. It translates to CASSLRGSHTEAFF. Filled out from reference TRBV28 and TRBJ1-1, the complete variable domain reads DVKVTQSSRYLVKRTGEKVFLECVQDMDHENMFWYRQDPGLGLRLIYFSYDVKMKEKGDIPEGYSVSREKKERFSLILESASTNQTSMYLCASSLRGSHTEAFFGQGTRLTVV.

The CDR3 spells CASSSGRAGDRGWDEQFF. As DNA, the CDR3 is TGTGCCAGCAGCTCCGGCCGAGCAGGGGACAGGGGCTGGGATGAGCAGTTCTTC. This chain joins TRBV11-3 and TRBJ2-1; 10 nucleotides match TRBD1. Unmatched junction bases numbered 17, after V lost 4 bases and J lost 8 bases. The CDR3 loop spans 18 amino acids. The germline V gene has CDR1 SGHNT and CDR2 YENEEA.

The V gene is TRBV4-3, the J gene TRBJ2-7; 10 bases are a match to TRBD1. Germline V lookup: CDR1 LGHNA, CDR2 YSLEER. Losses at the gene ends were 4 bases for V and 4 bases for J; bases not matched to a gene: 13. The CDR3 spans 17 residues. CDR3 amino acids: CASSRETTGGAYYEQYF. For the CDR3, the DNA is TGCGCCAGCAGCCGAGAAACGACAGGGGGCGCTTATTACGAGCAGTACTTC.

This clone was observed a single time. V gene TRBV4-2 combines with J gene TRBJ1-6, with D possibly matching TRBD1 (6 bases). The CDR3 loop spans 15 amino acids. Looked up from germline, CDR1 is LGHNA and CDR2 is YNFKEQ. With 6 bases removed from V and 4 bases from J, the gap between germline ends came to 13 bases. CDR3 nucleotide sequence: TGTGCCAGCAGTCTACCACAGGGTTATAATTCACCCCTCCACTTT. Translating it yields CASSLPQGYNSPLHF.

The chain couples TRBV6-1 to TRBJ1-1, with 9 bases identical to TRBD1. V shed 9 bases and J 3 bases; nucleotides not matched to a gene: 8. Germline CDR1 is MNHNS and CDR2 is SASEGT. This CDR3 has 14 residues. The CDR3 DNA follows: TGTGCCAGTAACTCCCGGGACAGGGACACTGAAGCTTTCTTT. Protein sequence: CASNSRDRDTEAFF.

The chain uses TRBV9 and TRBJ2-7, with D perhaps matching TRBD1 (5 bases). From germline, CDR1 is SGDLS and CDR2 YYNGEE. This CDR3 has 14 amino acids. Trimming pared 4 bases from V and 7 bases from J, leaving 18 bases between. CDR3 coding DNA: TGTGCCAGCAGCCCACGCGCGGACAAAGGTGAGCAGTACTTC. This encodes CASSPRADKGEQYF.

This chain connects TRBV4-2 to TRBJ2-5, with D possibly TRBD1 on 5 matching bases. V was cut by 0 bases and J by 5 bases, with 10 bases left in between. This CDR3 region has 14 residues. CDR1 and CDR2 from the germline V gene are LGHNA and YNFKEQ. The CDR3 bases are TGTGCCAGCAGCCAAGAGGGGCTAGGGGAGACCCAGTACTTC. This gives the protein CASSQEGLGETQYF.

The chain uses TRBV13 and TRBJ2-5; 8 bases are a match to TRBD1. The CDR3 contains 15 residues. The germline V gene encodes CDR1 PRHDT and CDR2 FYEKMQ (reference sequence). J gave up 1 base and V 2 bases, and 3 bases lay outside the gene matches. CDR3 sequence: CASSLSQGVQETQYF. In nucleotides, the CDR3 is TGTGCCAGCAGCTTATCACAGGGGGTCCAAGAGACCCAGTACTTC.

The gene calls are TRBV10-2 and TRBJ2-7; D unclear. Germline CDR1 WSHSY, CDR2 SAAADI. The CDR3 spans 13 residues. V was cut by 2 bases and J by 0 bases, with 5 bases left in between. The DNA for the CDR3 is TGCGCCAGCAGTGAGACAGACTCCTACGAGCAGTACTTC. This sequence encodes CASSETDSYEQYF.

The table lists this clone with a count of one. This rearrangement joins TRBV6-5 to TRBJ2-1; maybe TRBD1 (5 bases). The CDR3 consists of 15 residues. V lost 7 bases to trimming and J lost 2 bases, with 15 bases between them. Looked up from germline, CDR1 is MNHEY and CDR2 is SVGAGI. The CDR3 reads CASNPIDSAYNEQFF. In nucleotides, the CDR3 is TGTGCCAGCAACCCCATTGACAGTGCCTACAATGAGCAGTTCTTC.

This chain uses TRBV2 with TRBJ1-4; 9 nucleotides line up with TRBD1. With V trimmed by 3 bases and J by 7 bases, 6 bases remained unmatched. The CDR3 has 15 residues. Germline V gene lookup returns CDR1 SNHLY and CDR2 FYNNEI. The CDR3 here is CASSEGQGSGEKLFF. The CDR3 DNA reads as TGTGCCAGCAGTGAGGGACAGGGTTCGGGTGAAAAACTGTTTTTT.

The J gene is TRBJ1-5, the V gene TRBV28; 11 bases align to TRBD1. Per germline, CDR1 MDHEN and CDR2 SYDVKM. CDR3 length: 14 amino acids. The V gene end was trimmed by 10 bases and the J gene end by 4 bases; junction bases not matched to a gene: 6. CDR3 bases: TGTGCCACCGGACAGGGGGCAGGGAATCAGCCCCAGCATTTT. Its protein is CATGQGAGNQPQHF.

This chain connects TRBV19 to TRBJ2-7; D is undetermined. CDR3 length: 14 amino acids. CDR1 is LNHDA and CDR2 is SQIVND in the germline V gene (reference sequence). Trimming removed 3 bases from V and 1 base from J, with 10 bases in between. The chain's CDR3 is CASSIATASYEQYF. In DNA, the CDR3 is TGTGCCAGTAGTATCGCGACTGCTTCCTACGAGCAGTACTTC.